The 17 T cell receptor beta chains given below trace back to one sample, sequenced in a study of T cells in Graves' hyperthyroidism and ophthalmopathy. Amplified regions were TCR beta CDR3 sequences from RNA transcripts. HTBI primers were the set used in a first-round RT-PCR of the TCR CDR3. MiXCR, run by TCRdb on the multiplex PCR reads, gives a single entry per CDR3 protein. Here the sample spans roughly 530,000 distinct CDR3 sequences, 15% to 20% being singletons. Sequencing was performed on blood. The receptors originated from a woman under 30 with Graves' ophthalmopathy.

This clonotype was observed many times. The rearrangement uses TRBV27 and TRBJ2-2; D might be TRBD1 (6 bases). The CDR3 has 15 residues. The germline V gene encodes CDR1 MNHEY and CDR2 SMNVEV (reference sequence). Between the trimmed V and J ends, which lost 8 bases and 4 bases, there was a span of 17 bases. CDR3 nucleotides: TGTGCCAGCGGACTGACAGGAGGCACCACCGGGGAGCTGTTTTTT. Protein: CASGLTGGTTGELFF.

The V gene is TRBV7-9, the J gene TRBJ1-1; D may be TRBD1 (6 bases). The CDR3 covers 15 residues. CDR1 and CDR2 from the germline V gene are SEHNR and FQNEAQ (reference sequence). Trimming removed 5 bases from V and 3 bases from J, with 16 bases in between. DNA of the CDR3: TGTGCCAGCAGCCCGGTAGGACAGCCTTACACTGAAGCTTTCTTT. Amino acids: CASSPVGQPYTEAFF.

This clonotype was counted at least ten times. J is TRBJ2-5 and V is TRBV20-1; TRBD2 matches at 11 bases. CDR1 and CDR2 from the germline V gene are DFQATT and SNEGSKA (reference sequence). Trimming took 5 bases from V and 4 from J; bases not matched to a gene: 12. CDR3 length: 16 residues. CDR3 loop: CSAPDRLAGYGETQYF. The CDR3 DNA is TGCAGTGCTCCCGATAGACTAGCGGGATACGGAGAGACCCAGTACTTC.

The table lists this clonotype with many counts. The J gene is TRBJ1-1, the V gene TRBV27; D might be TRBD1 (6 bases). CDR3 length: 16 amino acids. CDR1 MNHEY and CDR2 SMNVEV come from the germline V gene (reference sequence). Trimming removed 3 bases from V and 0 bases from J, with 14 bases in between. CDR3 protein: CASSFDRRPVNTEAFF. CDR3 DNA: TGTGCCAGCAGTTTCGACAGGAGGCCGGTGAACACTGAAGCTTTCTTT.

The J gene is TRBJ1-1, the V gene TRBV20-1; 9 nucleotides match TRBD1. Germline CDR1 and CDR2: DFQATT and SNEGSKA (reference sequence). The CDR3 totals 15 residues. With 7 bases clipped from V and 1 base from J, the junction kept 10 bases outside the gene matches. CDR3 in amino acids: CSVVGTGLQNTEAFF. The DNA for the CDR3 is TGCAGTGTTGTCGGGACAGGGTTACAGAACACTGAAGCTTTCTTT.

This clonotype was observed a handful of times. The V and J genes are TRBV6-1 and TRBJ2-2, with 7 positions matching TRBD1. With V trimmed by 4 bases and J by 6 bases, 5 bases remained unmatched. Germline V lookup: CDR1 MNHNS, CDR2 SASEGT. The CDR3 covers 14 residues. DNA for the CDR3: TGTGCCAGCAGTGGATGGGGACAGCCCGGGGAGCTGTTTTTT. Protein sequence: CASSGWGQPGELFF.

This clonotype was observed many times. V is TRBV7-9 and J is TRBJ2-7; 8 bases are a match to TRBD2. V shed 1 base and J 3 bases; nucleotides not matched to a gene: 5. This CDR3 spans 15 amino acids. Germline loops: CDR1 SEHNR, CDR2 FQNEAQ (reference sequence). CDR3 protein: CASSLGSGRGYEQYF. The CDR3 nucleotides read TGTGCCAGCAGCTTAGGAAGCGGGAGAGGCTACGAGCAGTACTTC.

CDR3 in amino acids: CASSYSYEKLFF. The CDR3 DNA sequence: TGTGCCAGCAGTTACTCATATGAAAAACTGTTTTTT. The chain carries TRBV6-7 and TRBJ1-4, with D unresolved. TRBV6-7 is labeled an ORF, and its function is uncertain. The germline V and J ends were trimmed by 0 bases and 6 bases, with 2 bases remaining between them. The CDR3 spans 12 residues.

This clonotype has only a few counts. The CDR3 DNA follows: TGTGCCAGCAGTCGTGGACAGGGCGGGAATGAAAAACTGTTTTTT. Encoded protein: CASSRGQGGNEKLFF. V usage is TRBV6-2 or TRBV6-3 and J usage is TRBJ1-4; TRBD1 aligns across 8 bases. J was trimmed by 5 bases and V by 5 bases; bases with no gene match: 7. CDR3 length: 15 residues. Germline lookup yields CDR1 MNHEY and CDR2 SVGEGT.

There are a few counts of this clonotype. The chain employs TRBV7-9 and TRBJ1-1; a weak D match, TRBD1 (6 bases). V dropped 5 bases and J dropped 3 bases, with 7 bases sitting between them. The CDR3 runs 12 residues. The germline CDR1 and CDR2 sequences are SEHNR and FQNEAQ (reference sequence). CDR3 amino acids: CASSRTDTEAFF. The CDR3 nucleotides are TGTGCCAGCAGCCGGACAGACACTGAAGCTTTCTTT. The full variable domain, in which reference TRBV7-9 and TRBJ1-1 provide the parts outside the CDR3, is DTGVSQNPRHKITKRGQNVTFRCDPISEHNRLYWYRQTLGQGPEFLTYFQNEAQLEKSRLLSDRFSAERPKGSFSTLEIQRTEQGDSAMYLCASSRTDTEAFFGQGTRLTVV.

The chain couples TRBV30 to TRBJ2-7; D unclear. V dropped 2 bases and J dropped 4 bases, with 6 bases sitting between them. The CDR3 length is 11 residues. CDR1 is GTSNPN, CDR2 SVGIG, per germline (reference sequence). The DNA for the CDR3 is TGTGCCTGGAGTTTAGAATACGAGCAGTACTTC. Protein sequence: CAWSLEYEQYF.

This clonotype was found a few times. The J gene is TRBJ1-3, the V gene TRBV2; no firm D call. V gave up 3 bases and J gave up 3 bases, with 15 bases separating them. This CDR3 spans 16 amino acids. Germline CDR1 reads SNHLY; CDR2 reads FYNNEI. The CDR3 DNA follows: TGTGCCAGCAGTGATGATATGAGGATCAGTGGAAACACCATATATTTT. Translating it yields CASSDDMRISGNTIYF.

Ten or more counts support this clonotype. J is TRBJ1-2 and V is TRBV18; 7 bases match TRBD1. This CDR3 spans 16 amino acids. Trimming removed 2 bases from V and 4 bases from J; junction bases left unmatched: 10. CDR1 and CDR2 from the germline V gene are KGHSH and LQKENI. The CDR3 sequence is CASSPYDWGDSYGYTF. The CDR3 DNA is TGTGCCAGCTCACCATACGATTGGGGGGACAGCTATGGCTACACCTTC.

This clonotype was observed many times. The chain employs TRBV6-1 and TRBJ1-6; D not resolved. Trimming took 5 bases from V and 8 from J, leaving 7 bases between them. The CDR3 consists of 12 residues. Germline-derived CDR1 and CDR2 are MNHNS and SASEGT. The CDR3 bases are TGTGCCAGCAGTTACGAGGATTCACCCCTCCACTTT. Translated, it gives CASSYEDSPLHF.

This clonotype was seen many times. This chain connects TRBV18 to TRBJ1-1; D not certain. V shed 3 bases and J shed 4 bases, with 12 bases lying between them. The CDR3 runs to 14 residues. Per germline, CDR1 KGHSH and CDR2 LQKENI. The CDR3 here is CASSPPGRITEAFF. The DNA for the CDR3 is TGTGCCAGCTCACCCCCGGGCCGGATCACTGAAGCTTTCTTT.

A few counts support this clonotype. V gene TRBV6-9 combines with J gene TRBJ1-2; 7 bases match TRBD1. The CDR3 is 14 amino acids. V lost 4 bases and J lost 4; bases outside the gene matches: 6. Germline V gene lookup returns CDR1 MNHGY and CDR2 SVAAGI. The DNA for the CDR3 is TGTGCCAGCAGTTTGGCACAGGGGACCTATGGCTACACCTTC. Translated, it gives CASSLAQGTYGYTF.

This chain connects TRBV28 to TRBJ2-7, with 11 positions matching TRBD1. CDR1 MDHEN and CDR2 SYDVKM come from the germline V gene. The CDR3 is 17 residues long. V lost 3 bases to trimming and J lost 4 bases; unmatched junction nucleotides: 11. CDR3 in DNA: TGTGCCAGCAGTTTGATTGGGTGGACAGGGGGCGGGTACGAGCAGTACTTC. Protein product: CASSLIGWTGGGYEQYF. Together with reference TRBV28 and TRBJ2-7, the CDR3 gives the full variable domain: DVKVTQSSRYLVKRTGEKVFLECVQDMDHENMFWYRQDPGLGLRLIYFSYDVKMKEKGDIPEGYSVSREKKERFSLILESASTNQTSMYLCASSLIGWTGGGYEQYFGPGTRLTVT.